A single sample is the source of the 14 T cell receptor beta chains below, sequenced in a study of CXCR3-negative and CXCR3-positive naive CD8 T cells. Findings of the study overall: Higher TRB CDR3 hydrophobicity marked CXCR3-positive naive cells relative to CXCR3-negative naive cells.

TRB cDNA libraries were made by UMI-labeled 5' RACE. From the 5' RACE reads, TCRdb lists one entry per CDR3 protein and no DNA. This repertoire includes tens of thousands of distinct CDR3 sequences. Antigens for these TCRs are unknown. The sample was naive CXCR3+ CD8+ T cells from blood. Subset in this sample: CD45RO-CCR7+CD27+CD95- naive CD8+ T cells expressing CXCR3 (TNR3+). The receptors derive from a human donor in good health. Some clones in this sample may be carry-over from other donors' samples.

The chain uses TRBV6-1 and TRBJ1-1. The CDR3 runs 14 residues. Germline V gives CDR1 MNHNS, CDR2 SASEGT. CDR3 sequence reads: CASSEIQMNTEAFF.

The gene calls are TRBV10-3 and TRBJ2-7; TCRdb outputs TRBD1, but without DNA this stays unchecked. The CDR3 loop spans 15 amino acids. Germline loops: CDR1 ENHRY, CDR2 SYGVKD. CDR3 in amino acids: CAISIWDRGSYEQYF.

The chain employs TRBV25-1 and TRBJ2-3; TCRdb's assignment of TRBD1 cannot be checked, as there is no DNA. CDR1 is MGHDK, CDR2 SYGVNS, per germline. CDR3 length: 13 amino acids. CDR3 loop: CASNWDDTDTQYF.

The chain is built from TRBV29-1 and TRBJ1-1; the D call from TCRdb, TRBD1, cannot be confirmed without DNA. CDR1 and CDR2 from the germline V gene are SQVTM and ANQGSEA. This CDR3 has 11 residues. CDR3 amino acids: CSSHGGTEAFF.

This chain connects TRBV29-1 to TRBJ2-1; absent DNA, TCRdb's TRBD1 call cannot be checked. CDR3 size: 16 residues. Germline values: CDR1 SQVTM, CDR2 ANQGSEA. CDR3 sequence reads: CSVEGGTGGSYNEQFF.

CDR3 protein: CASSEGAGVVYEQYF. J is TRBJ2-7 and V is TRBV2; without DNA, the TCRdb call of TRBD1 cannot be checked. Germline V lookup: CDR1 SNHLY, CDR2 FYNNEI. This CDR3 has 15 amino acids.

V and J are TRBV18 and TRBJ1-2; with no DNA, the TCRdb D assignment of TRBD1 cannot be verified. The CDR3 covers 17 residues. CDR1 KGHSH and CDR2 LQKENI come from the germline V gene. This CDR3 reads CASSPSYGPPFGYGYTF.

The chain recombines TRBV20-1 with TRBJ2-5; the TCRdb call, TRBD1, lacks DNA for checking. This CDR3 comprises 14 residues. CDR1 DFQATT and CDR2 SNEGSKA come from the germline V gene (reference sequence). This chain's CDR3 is CSAFAGRAGETQYF.

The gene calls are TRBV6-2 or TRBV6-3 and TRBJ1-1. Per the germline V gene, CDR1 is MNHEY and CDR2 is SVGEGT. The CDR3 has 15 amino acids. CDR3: CASSFAGVSVTEAFF.

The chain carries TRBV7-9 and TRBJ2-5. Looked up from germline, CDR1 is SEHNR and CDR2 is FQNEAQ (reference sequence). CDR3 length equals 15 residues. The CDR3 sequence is CASSLAGIKEETQYF.

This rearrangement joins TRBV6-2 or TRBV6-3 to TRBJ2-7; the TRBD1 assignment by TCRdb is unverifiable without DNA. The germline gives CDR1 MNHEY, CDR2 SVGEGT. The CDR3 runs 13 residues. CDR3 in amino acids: CASNPGPTYEQYF.

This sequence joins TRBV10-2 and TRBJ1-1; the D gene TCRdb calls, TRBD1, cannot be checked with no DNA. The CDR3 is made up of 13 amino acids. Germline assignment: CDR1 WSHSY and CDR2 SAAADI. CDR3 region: CASSATENTEAFF.

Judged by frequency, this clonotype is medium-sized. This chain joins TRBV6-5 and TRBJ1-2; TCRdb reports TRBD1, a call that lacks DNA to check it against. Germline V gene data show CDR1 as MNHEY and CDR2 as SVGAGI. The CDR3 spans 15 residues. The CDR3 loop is CASSSSPAVYYGYTF.

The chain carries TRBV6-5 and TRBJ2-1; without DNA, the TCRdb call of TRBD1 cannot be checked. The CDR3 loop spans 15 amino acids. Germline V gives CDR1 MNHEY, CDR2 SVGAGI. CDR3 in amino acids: CASSTPGGASNEQFF.